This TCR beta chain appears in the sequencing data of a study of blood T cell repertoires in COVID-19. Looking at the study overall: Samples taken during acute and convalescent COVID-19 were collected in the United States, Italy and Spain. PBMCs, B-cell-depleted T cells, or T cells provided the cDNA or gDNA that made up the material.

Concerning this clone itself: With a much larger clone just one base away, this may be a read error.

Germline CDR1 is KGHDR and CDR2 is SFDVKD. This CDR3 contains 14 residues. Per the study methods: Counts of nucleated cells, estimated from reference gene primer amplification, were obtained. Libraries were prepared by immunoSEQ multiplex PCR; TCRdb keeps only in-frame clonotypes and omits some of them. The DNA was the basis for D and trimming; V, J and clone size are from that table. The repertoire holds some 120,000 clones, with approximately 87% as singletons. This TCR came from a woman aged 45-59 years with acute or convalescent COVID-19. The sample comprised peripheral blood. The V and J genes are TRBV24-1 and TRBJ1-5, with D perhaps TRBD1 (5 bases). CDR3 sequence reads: CVTSDAGMSQPQHF. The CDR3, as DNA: TGTGTCACCAGTGATGCAGGGATGAGTCAGCCCCAGCATTTT.